This T cell receptor beta chain was sequenced during a study of cytomegalovirus exposure and HLA in healthy donors. The study's findings and limits: A reported reduction in N-insertions relative to the roughly 610-donor mean was seen in an Asian-associated ancestry cluster in a later analysis. TCR beta sequences numbering 15,000 to 20,000 were associated with HLA alleles at 0.05 false discovery rate in a later analysis.

As for this clone: As yet, its antigen is unknown.

CDR1 and CDR2 from the germline V gene are MDHEN and SYDVKM. The CDR3 spans 14 residues. The germline V and J ends were trimmed by 5 bases and 2 bases, with 11 bases remaining between them. The PCR ran on 60 Vbeta and 13 Jbeta primers. Assay used: immunoSEQ multiplex PCR; TCRdb lists only in-frame clones, some missing. The repertoire holds approximately 84,000 clones, with over 75% as singletons. This sequence joins TRBV28 and TRBJ2-3; D remains ambiguous. The TCR was taken from a male donor in good health and CMV-seropositive. Material: PBMCs. The CDR3 spells CASSPDTFTDTQYF. For the CDR3, the DNA is TGTGCCAGCAGTCCTGACACTTTCACAGATACGCAGTATTTT.